This T cell receptor (beta chain) stems from a study of T cell responses to AZD1222 COVID-19 vaccine. Background on the study: Doses given second, at about 4 or about 12 weeks, were pooled. Study-level results: White British donors predominated, females outnumbered males, and clonal diversity was possibly underestimated. It was only six AZD1222 recipients who were seropositive at baseline. Repertoires in all cases were sampled only once the peak T cell response had passed.

For this clone: Its antigen is not known.

V lost 8 bases to trimming and J lost 8 bases, with 15 bases between them. The CDR3 is made up of 12 amino acids. Profiling relied on immunoSEQ multiplex PCR, and the TCRdb table lists in-frame clones only, not all of them. Of around 150,000 clones listed, 90% are singletons. This TCR derives from an adult in good health. The chain links TRBV12-3 or TRBV12-4 to TRBJ1-2; D remains ambiguous. The source material was peripheral blood, sampled on day 0 of AZD1222 vaccination. Here the CDR3 reads CASYTGSGGYTF. The CDR3 coding sequence is TGTGCCAGCTATACGGGGTCTGGCGGCTACACCTTC.